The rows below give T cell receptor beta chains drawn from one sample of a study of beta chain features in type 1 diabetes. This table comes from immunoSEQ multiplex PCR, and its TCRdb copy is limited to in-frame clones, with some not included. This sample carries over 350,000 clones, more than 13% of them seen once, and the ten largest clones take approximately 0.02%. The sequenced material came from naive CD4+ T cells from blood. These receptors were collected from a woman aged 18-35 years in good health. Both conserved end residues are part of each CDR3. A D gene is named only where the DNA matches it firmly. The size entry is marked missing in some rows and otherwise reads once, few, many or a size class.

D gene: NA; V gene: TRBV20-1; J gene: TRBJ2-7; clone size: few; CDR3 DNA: TGCAGTGCCACTGGCTCCTACGAGCAGTACTTC; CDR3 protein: CSATGSYEQYF
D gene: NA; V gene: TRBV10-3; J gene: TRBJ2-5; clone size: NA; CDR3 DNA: TGTGCCATCGGAGGGCAGGGAGGAGAGACCCAGTACTTC; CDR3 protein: CAIGGQGGETQYF
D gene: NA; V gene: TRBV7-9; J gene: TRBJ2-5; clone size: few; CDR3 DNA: TGTGCCAGCAGCTTGTCTCCAGGGACCCAGTACTTC; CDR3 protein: CASSLSPGTQYF
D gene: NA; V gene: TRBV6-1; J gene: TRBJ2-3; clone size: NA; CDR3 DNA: TGTGCCAGCAGTGAAGCCGCAGCGGATTCCACAGATACGCAGTATTTT; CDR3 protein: CASSEAAADSTDTQYF
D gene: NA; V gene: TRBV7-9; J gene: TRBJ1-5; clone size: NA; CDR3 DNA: TGTGCCAGCAGCTTAGGGGGCCGAGGGCCCCAGCATTTT; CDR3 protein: CASSLGGRGPQHF
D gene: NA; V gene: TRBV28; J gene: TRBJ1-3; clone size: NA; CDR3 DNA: TGTGCCAGCAGTCTCAGTGGAAACACCATATATTTT; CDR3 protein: CASSLSGNTIYF
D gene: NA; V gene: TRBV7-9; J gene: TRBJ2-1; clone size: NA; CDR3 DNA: TGTGCCAGCAGCTTACCGGGAGGACAGAGCTCCTTCAATGAGCAGTTCTTC; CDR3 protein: CASSLPGGQSSFNEQFF
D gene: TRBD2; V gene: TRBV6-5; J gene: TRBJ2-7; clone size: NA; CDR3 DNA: TGTGCCAGCAGTTTTACTAGCGCGCGTAACGAGCAGTACTTC; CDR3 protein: CASSFTSARNEQYF
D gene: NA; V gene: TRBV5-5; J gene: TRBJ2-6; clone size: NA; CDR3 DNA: TGTGCCAGCAGCTCAATACTGAGCTCTGGGGCCAACGTCCTGACTTTC; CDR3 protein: CASSSILSSGANVLTF
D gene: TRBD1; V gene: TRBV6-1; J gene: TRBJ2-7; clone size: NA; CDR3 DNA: TGTGCCAGCAGGACCTTGGGGACAGGGTCTTACGAGCAGTACTTC; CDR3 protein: CASRTLGTGSYEQYF
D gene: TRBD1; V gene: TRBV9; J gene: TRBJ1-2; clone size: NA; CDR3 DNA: TGTGCCAGCAGCGTAGAGGGACAGGGGACCTATGGCTACACCTTC; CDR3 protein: CASSVEGQGTYGYTF
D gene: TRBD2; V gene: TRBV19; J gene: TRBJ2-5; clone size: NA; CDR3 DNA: TGTGCCAGTAGTGGGCGCGGGAGGGCCCTCCAAGAGACCCAGTACTTC; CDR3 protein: CASSGRGRALQETQYF
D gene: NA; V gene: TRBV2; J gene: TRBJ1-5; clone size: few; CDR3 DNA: TGTGCCAGCAGTCTCGGGGGTCAACCCCAGCATTTT; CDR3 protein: CASSLGGQPQHF
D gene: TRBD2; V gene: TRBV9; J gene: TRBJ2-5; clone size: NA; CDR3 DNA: TGTGCCAGCAGCGTTTTAGCGGGAGGGCGGTCGGAGACCCAGTACTTC; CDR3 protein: CASSVLAGGRSETQYF
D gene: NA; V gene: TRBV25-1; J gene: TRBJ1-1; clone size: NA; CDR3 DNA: TGTGCCAGCAGTGATCAGGGGCCTGCCCTAGGAGAAGCTTTCTTT; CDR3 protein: CASSDQGPALGEAFF
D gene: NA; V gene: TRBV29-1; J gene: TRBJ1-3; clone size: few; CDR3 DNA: TGCAGCGTTGAGTTGGGGGCGACCGGAAACACCATATATTTT; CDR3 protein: CSVELGATGNTIYF
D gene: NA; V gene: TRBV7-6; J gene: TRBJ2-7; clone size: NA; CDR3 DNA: TGTGCCAGCAGCTCCTCATGGGGAGACTACGAGCAGTACTTC; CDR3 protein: CASSSSWGDYEQYF
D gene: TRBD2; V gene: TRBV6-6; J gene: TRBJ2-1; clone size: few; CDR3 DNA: TGTGCCAGCAGTTACCTAGCGGGAGACTACAATGAGCAGTTCTTC; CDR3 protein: CASSYLAGDYNEQFF
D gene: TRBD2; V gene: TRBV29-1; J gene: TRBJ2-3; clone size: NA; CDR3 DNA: TGCAGCGTTGGGAAGTTAGCGGGAGGGTATAGCACAGATACGCAGTATTTT; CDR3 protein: CSVGKLAGGYSTDTQYF
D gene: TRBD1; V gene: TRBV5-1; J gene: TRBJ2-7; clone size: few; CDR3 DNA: TGCGCCAGCAGCTCACAGGGGGACTCCTACGAGCAGTACTTC; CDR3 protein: CASSSQGDSYEQYF
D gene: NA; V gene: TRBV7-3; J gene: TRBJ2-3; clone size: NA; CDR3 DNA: TGTGCCAGCAGCTTTCGGGATACGCAGTATTTT; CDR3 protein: CASSFRDTQYF
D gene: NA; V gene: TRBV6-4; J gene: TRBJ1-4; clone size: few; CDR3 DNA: TGTGCCAGCAGCAGTCACCAGGGTGCCAATGAAAAACTGTTTTTT; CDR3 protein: CASSSHQGANEKLFF
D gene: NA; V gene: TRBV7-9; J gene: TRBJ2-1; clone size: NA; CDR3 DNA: TGTGCCAGCAGCCCCTCCCACCTAGGTGATGAGCAGTTCTTC; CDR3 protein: CASSPSHLGDEQFF
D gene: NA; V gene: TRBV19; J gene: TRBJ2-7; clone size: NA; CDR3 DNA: TGTGCCAGTAGCTTAACCTCCGGGGTCGCCTACGAGCAGTACTTC; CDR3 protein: CASSLTSGVAYEQYF
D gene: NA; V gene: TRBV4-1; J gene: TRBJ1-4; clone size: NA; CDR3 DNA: TGCGCCAGCAGCCAAGCAGGGCGATTGGGAGAAAAACTGTTTTTT; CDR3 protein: CASSQAGRLGEKLFF
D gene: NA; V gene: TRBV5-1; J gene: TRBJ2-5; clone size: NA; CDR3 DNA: TGCGCCAGCAGCTTGCGAGGGAACGAAGAGACCCAGTACTTC; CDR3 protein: CASSLRGNEETQYF
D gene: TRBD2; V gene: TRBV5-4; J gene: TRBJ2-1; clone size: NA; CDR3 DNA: TGTGCCAGCAGTTCCCGGACTAGCGGGGCCAATGAGCAGTTCTTC; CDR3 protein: CASSSRTSGANEQFF
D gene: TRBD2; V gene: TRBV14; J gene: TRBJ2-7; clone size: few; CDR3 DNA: TGTGCCAGCAGCCAAGGACTAGCGGGACCCTACGAGCAGTACTTC; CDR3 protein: CASSQGLAGPYEQYF
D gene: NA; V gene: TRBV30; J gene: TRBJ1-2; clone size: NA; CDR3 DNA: TGTGCCTCCTCGGAGGGGCCGGGCTATGGCTACACCTTC; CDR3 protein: CASSEGPGYGYTF
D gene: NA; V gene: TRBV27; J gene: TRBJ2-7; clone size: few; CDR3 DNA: TGTGCCAGCAGTTTAAGTGCGGGAACCTACGAGCAGTACTTC; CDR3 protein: CASSLSAGTYEQYF
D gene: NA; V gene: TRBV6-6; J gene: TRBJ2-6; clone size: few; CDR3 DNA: TGTGCCAGCAGTTTACCTCAGGGGTTTGGGGCCAACGTCCTGACTTTC; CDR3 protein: CASSLPQGFGANVLTF
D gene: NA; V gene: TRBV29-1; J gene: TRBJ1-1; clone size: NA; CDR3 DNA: TGCAGCGTTGCAGGACTTATGAACACTGAAGCTTTCTTT; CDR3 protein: CSVAGLMNTEAFF
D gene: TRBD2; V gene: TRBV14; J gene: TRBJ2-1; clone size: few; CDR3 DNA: TGTGCCAGCAGCCAAGACGCACTAGCGGGAGCACATGAGCAGTTCTTC; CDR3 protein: CASSQDALAGAHEQFF
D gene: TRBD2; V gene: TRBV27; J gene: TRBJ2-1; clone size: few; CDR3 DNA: TGTGCCAGCAGTACCAGCGGGAGGCTGAGGAACAATGAGCAGTTCTTC; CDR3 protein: CASSTSGRLRNNEQFF
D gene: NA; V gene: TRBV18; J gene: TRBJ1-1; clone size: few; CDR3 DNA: TGTGCCAGCTCACCACCGGGCGTATGGGTCACCAGTGAAGCTTTCTTT; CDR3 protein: CASSPPGVWVTSEAFF
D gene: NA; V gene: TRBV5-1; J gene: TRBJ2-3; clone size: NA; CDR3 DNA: TGCGCCAGCAGCCACCCACAGGGAGATACGCAGTATTTT; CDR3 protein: CASSHPQGDTQYF
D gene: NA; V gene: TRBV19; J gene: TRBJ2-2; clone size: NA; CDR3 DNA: TGTGCCAGTAGAACTTCCGGGGAGCTGTTTTTT; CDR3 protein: CASRTSGELFF
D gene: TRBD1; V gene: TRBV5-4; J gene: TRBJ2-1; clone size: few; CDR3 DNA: TGTGCCAGCAGCTTGACAGGGGGCGCCTACAATGAGCAGTTCTTC; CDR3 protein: CASSLTGGAYNEQFF
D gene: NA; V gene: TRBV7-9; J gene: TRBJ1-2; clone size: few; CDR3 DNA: TGTGCCAGCAGCTTACAAGCGGGGCCTTATGGCTACACCTTC; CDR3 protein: CASSLQAGPYGYTF